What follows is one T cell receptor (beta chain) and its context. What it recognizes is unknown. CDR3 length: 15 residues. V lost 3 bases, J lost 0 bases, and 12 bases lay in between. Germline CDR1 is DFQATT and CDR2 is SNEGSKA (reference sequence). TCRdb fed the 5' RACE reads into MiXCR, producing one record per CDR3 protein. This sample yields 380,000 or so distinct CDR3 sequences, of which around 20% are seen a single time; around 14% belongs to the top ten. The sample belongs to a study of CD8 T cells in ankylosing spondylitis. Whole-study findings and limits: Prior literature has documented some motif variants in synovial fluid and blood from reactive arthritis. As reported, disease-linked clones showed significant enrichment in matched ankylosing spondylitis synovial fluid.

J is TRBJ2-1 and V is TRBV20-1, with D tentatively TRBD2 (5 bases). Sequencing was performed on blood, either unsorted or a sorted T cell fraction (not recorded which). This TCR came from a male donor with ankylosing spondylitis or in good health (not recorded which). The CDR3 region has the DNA TGCAGTGCTAGCCTGAGAGGGATCTCCTACAATGAGCAGTTCTTC. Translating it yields CSASLRGISYNEQFF.